The 24 T cell receptor beta chains below were found in one sample sequenced in a study of blood T cell repertoires in COVID-19. Sequenced by immunoSEQ multiplex PCR; TCRdb stores in-frame clones only, minus some. The sample yields some 300,000 clones, roughly nine tenths seen once. Sequenced: PBMCs or T cells enriched from blood (not recorded which). The receptors shown here come from a woman aged 40 to 55 who had recovered from COVID-19.

The chain combines TRBV27 with TRBJ1-1, with 8 positions matching TRBD1. The CDR3 has 13 residues. Germline CDR1 is MNHEY and CDR2 is SMNVEV (reference sequence). J lost 6 bases, V lost 4 bases, and 4 bases had no gene match. The CDR3 nucleotides are TGTGCCAGCAGTTCCCACAGGGGGGCTGAAGCTTTCTTT. Translating it yields CASSSHRGAEAFF.

The J gene is TRBJ2-5, the V gene TRBV21-1; TRBD2 is the table's D call and was not checked against the DNA. TRBV21-1 counts as a pseudogene. The CDR3 sequence is 15 residues long. CDR3 nucleotides: TGTGCCAGCAGCAAATGTTCTACCGTTCAAGAGACCCAGTACTTC. It encodes CASSKCSTVQETQYF.

The rearrangement uses TRBV4-3 and TRBJ1-1, with D hard to call. V lost 0 bases and J 5 bases, leaving 7 bases between the germline ends. This CDR3 region has 13 residues. Germline CDR1 LGHNA, CDR2 YSLEER. This CDR3 reads CASSQEYGTEAFF. The CDR3 DNA is TGCGCCAGCAGCCAAGAGTACGGGACTGAAGCTTTCTTT.

This sequence joins TRBV18 and TRBJ1-3, with D hard to call. CDR1 is KGHSH and CDR2 is LQKENI in the germline V gene. V shed 6 bases and J shed 0 bases, with 9 bases lying between them. The CDR3 sequence is 14 residues long. The CDR3 is CASSQQNSGNTIYF. The CDR3 DNA sequence: TGTGCCAGCTCTCAACAGAACTCTGGAAACACCATATATTTT.

V usage is TRBV10-3 and J usage is TRBJ2-5; 7 bases map to TRBD2. This CDR3 spans 13 amino acids. V shed 8 bases and J 5 bases; nucleotides not matched to a gene: 8. Germline lookup yields CDR1 ENHRY and CDR2 SYGVKD. This CDR3 is CAIARREGETQYF. For the CDR3, the DNA is TGTGCCATCGCTAGAAGGGAGGGGGAGACCCAGTACTTC.

The J gene is TRBJ2-1, the V gene TRBV4-1; no firm D call. Germline V CDR1 and CDR2: MGHRA, YSYEKL. V lost 2 bases to trimming and J lost 2 bases, with 13 bases between them. CDR3 length equals 16 residues. The CDR3 spells CASSQSYSIPYNEQFF. CDR3 coding DNA: TGCGCCAGCAGCCAAAGTTACTCAATTCCCTACAATGAGCAGTTCTTC.

This chain uses TRBV9 with TRBJ2-2; TRBD1 matches at 9 bases. Germline V CDR1 and CDR2: SGDLS, YYNGEE. The CDR3 runs to 17 residues. V gave up 2 bases and J gave up 5 bases; unmatched junction bases: 10. The CDR3 nucleotides are TGTGCCAGCAGCGTTCTTTCGGGACAGGGAGGAACCGGGGAGCTGTTTTTT. Its translation is CASSVLSGQGGTGELFF.

This rearrangement joins TRBV5-1 to TRBJ2-7; 9 bases are shared with TRBD1. From germline, CDR1 is SGHRS and CDR2 YFSETQ. The CDR3 totals 15 residues. V shed 3 bases, J shed 7 bases, and the junction held 11 bases outside the gene matches. For the CDR3, the DNA is TGCGCCAGCAGCTCCTTCTTGGACAGGGGTGGAGAGCAGTACTTC. Encoded protein: CASSSFLDRGGEQYF.

This clone was detected once. The chain links TRBV28 to TRBJ1-4; D ambiguous. The germline gives CDR1 MDHEN, CDR2 SYDVKM. V gave up 8 bases and J gave up 1 base, with 14 bases separating them. CDR3 length: 15 residues. DNA of the CDR3: TGTGCCAGCGTCCGGCGGATTCTAACTAATGAAAAACTGTTTTTT. Translating gives CASVRRILTNEKLFF.

The chain joins TRBV19 to TRBJ2-5; the D is unclear. Germline CDR1 reads LNHDA; CDR2 reads SQIVND (reference sequence). This CDR3 has 14 residues. With 3 bases removed from V and 5 bases from J, the gap between germline ends came to 13 bases. Here the CDR3 reads CASSITDPRETQYF. The CDR3 DNA reads as TGTGCCAGTAGTATTACCGACCCTAGGGAGACCCAGTACTTC.

The chain has TRBV7-2 and TRBJ2-7; the match to TRBD2 covers 11 bases. With V trimmed by 5 bases and J by 3 bases, 9 bases remained unmatched. The CDR3 totals 16 residues. The germline V gene has CDR1 SGHTA and CDR2 FQGNSA. The CDR3 DNA reads TGTGCCAGCAGCACCTCCCTAGCGGGAGGCTACTACGAGCAGTACTTC. It is translated as CASSTSLAGGYYEQYF.

The V gene is TRBV29-1, the J gene TRBJ1-1; D uncertain. Trimming removed 1 base at V and 3 bases at J, with 12 bases between. CDR1 and CDR2 (germline): SQVTM, ANQGSEA. The CDR3 has 14 residues. The CDR3 reads CSVEGTGRYTEAFF. CDR3 bases: TGCAGCGTTGAAGGGACTGGTAGGTACACTGAAGCTTTCTTT. Based on the CDR3 plus reference TRBV29-1 and TRBJ1-1, the full variable domain is SAVISQKPSRDICQRGTSLTIQCQVDSQVTMMFWYRQQPGQSLTLIATANQGSEATYESGFVIDKFPISRPNLTFSTLTVSNMSPEDSSIYLCSVEGTGRYTEAFFGQGTRLTVV.

The gene calls are TRBV18 and TRBJ1-6; the match to TRBD1 covers 10 bases. The V and J ends lost 4 bases and 5 bases, in that order; junction bases with no gene match: 2. Germline V lookup: CDR1 KGHSH, CDR2 LQKENI. The length of the CDR3 is 15 residues. CDR3 bases: TGTGCCAGCTCACGACAGGGGGCCGATAATTCACCCCTCCACTTT. Translated: CASSRQGADNSPLHF. Variable domain in full (rest from reference TRBV18 and TRBJ1-6): NAGVMQNPRHLVRRRGQEARLRCSPMKGHSHVYWYRQLPEEGLKFMVYLQKENIIDESGMPKERFSAEFPKEGPSILRIQQVVRGDSAAYFCASSRQGADNSPLHFGNGTRLTVT.

This sequence joins TRBV21-1 and TRBJ2-7; TRBD1 was called by the table and not checked on the DNA. TRBV21-1 is tagged as a pseudogene. CDR3 size: 15 residues. For the CDR3, the DNA is TGTGCCAGCAGCTCTCGGGACAGGGGGCTGGGGGAGCAGTACTTC. This translates into CASSSRDRGLGEQYF.

The chain employs TRBV2 and TRBJ2-7; no clear D gene. V was pared by 7 bases and J by 0 bases, with 4 bases between. The CDR3 is 11 residues long. Germline values: CDR1 SNHLY, CDR2 FYNNEI. The CDR3, as DNA: TGTGCCAGCATTCACTCCTACGAGCAGTACTTC. Its protein product is CASIHSYEQYF.

The CDR3 sequence is CASSFSGSLQETQYF. DNA of the CDR3: TGTGCCAGCAGCTTTTCGGGATCTCTCCAAGAGACCCAGTACTTC. This sequence joins TRBV5-8 and TRBJ2-5; maybe TRBD2 (5 bases). The germline gives CDR1 SGHTS, CDR2 YDEGEE. The V end was cut by 2 bases, the J end by 1 base, with 12 bases between. The CDR3 sequence is 15 residues long.

This clone is a singleton in its sample. The V call is TRBV4-3, the J call TRBJ1-4; 10 bases align to TRBD1. Looked up from germline, CDR1 is LGHNA and CDR2 is YSLEER. Trimming cost V 5 bases and J 6 bases; bases outside gene matches: 6. CDR3 length equals 15 residues. The CDR3, as DNA: TGCGCCAGCAGCGGCCGGGACAGGGGTGATGAAAAACTGTTTTTT. Translated, it gives CASSGRDRGDEKLFF.

The chain joins TRBV20-1 to TRBJ2-7; 13 nucleotides align to TRBD2. CDR3 size: 11 residues. Germline CDR1 and CDR2: DFQATT and SNEGSKA (reference sequence). V lost 6 bases to trimming and J lost 11 bases; unmatched junction nucleotides: 4. This chain's CDR3 is CSAPGLAGEYF. CDR3 DNA: TGCAGTGCGCCCGGACTAGCGGGAGAGTACTTC.

The CDR3 is CASSRDRVNTEAFF. The CDR3 nucleotides read TGTGCCAGCAGCCGCGACAGGGTGAACACTGAAGCTTTCTTT. The gene calls are TRBV4-2 and TRBJ1-1, with 7 bases lining up with TRBD1. Trimming at V came to 4 bases and at J to 0 bases, leaving 2 bases not matched to a gene. This CDR3 has 14 amino acids. Germline V gene data show CDR1 as LGHNA and CDR2 as YNFKEQ.

The chain links TRBV18 to TRBJ1-2; D is perhaps TRBD1 (5 bases). The germline V and J ends were trimmed by 3 bases and 0 bases, with 11 bases remaining between them. Germline loops: CDR1 KGHSH, CDR2 LQKENI. The CDR3 is 15 residues long. The CDR3 DNA sequence: TGTGCCAGCTCACCCCAGGGTACTACTAACTATGGCTACACCTTC. It codes for CASSPQGTTNYGYTF.

V is TRBV7-6 and J is TRBJ1-2, with 7 bases lining up with TRBD1. J lost 4 bases, V lost 2 bases, and 10 bases had no gene match. The CDR3 runs to 16 residues. Per the germline V gene, CDR1 is SGHVS and CDR2 is FNYEAQ. CDR3 loop: CASSLSPRTGPYGYTF. The DNA of the CDR3 is TGTGCCAGCAGCTTATCGCCTAGGACAGGTCCCTATGGCTACACCTTC.

The CDR3 DNA follows: TGCGCCAGCAGCCCGGGACAGACCACAGATACGCAGTATTTT. Protein sequence: CASSPGQTTDTQYF. The chain is built from TRBV5-1 and TRBJ2-3; 7 bases match TRBD1. The CDR3 length is 14 residues. Trimming removed 4 bases from V and 2 bases from J; junction bases left unmatched: 4. CDR1 is SGHRS, CDR2 YFSETQ, per germline.

Worth noting for this clone: Other DNA sequences of this sample code for an identical CDR3. The rearrangement joins TRBV11-2 to TRBJ2-7; TRBD2 is a possible D gene (6 bases). This CDR3 comprises 13 residues. Germline CDR1 and CDR2: SGHAT and FQNNGV. Between the trimmed V and J ends, which lost 1 base and 6 bases, there was a span of 10 bases. The CDR3 DNA is TGTGCCAGCAGCTTAGCTGGGGGAGGCGAGCAGTACTTC. As protein: CASSLAGGGEQYF.

On this clone: Distinct nucleotide sequences in the sample also encode this CDR3. V gene TRBV5-1 combines with J gene TRBJ2-7; D possibly corresponds to TRBD2 (5 bases). V was clipped by 3 bases and J by 1 base, with 11 bases between them. Per germline, CDR1 SGHRS and CDR2 YFSETQ. There are 14 residues in the CDR3. CDR3 region: CASSSNRGSYEQYF. The CDR3 DNA sequence: TGCGCCAGCAGCTCGAACCGGGGATCCTACGAGCAGTACTTC.